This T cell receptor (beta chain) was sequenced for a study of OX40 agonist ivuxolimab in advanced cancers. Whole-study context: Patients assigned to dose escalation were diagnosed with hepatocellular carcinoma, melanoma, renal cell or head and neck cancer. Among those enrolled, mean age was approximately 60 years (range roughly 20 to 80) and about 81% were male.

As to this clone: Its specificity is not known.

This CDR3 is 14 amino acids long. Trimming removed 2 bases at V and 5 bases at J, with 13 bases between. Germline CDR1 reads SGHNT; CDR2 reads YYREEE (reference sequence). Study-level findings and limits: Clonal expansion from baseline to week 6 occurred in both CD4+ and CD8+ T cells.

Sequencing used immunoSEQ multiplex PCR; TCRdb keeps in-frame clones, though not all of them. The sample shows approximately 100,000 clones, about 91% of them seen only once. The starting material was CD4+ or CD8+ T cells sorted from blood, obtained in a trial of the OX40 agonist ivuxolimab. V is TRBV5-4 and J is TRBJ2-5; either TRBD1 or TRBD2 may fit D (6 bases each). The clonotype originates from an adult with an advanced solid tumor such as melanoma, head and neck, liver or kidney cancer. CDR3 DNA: TGTGCCAGCAGCTTAAACCAAGGGGGGGAGACCCAGTACTTC. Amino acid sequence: CASSLNQGGETQYF.